The sequence of this T cell receptor (beta chain) was determined in a study of technical replicates of blood from a few donors (dated by TCRdb to 2016 to 2017). The CDR3 goes from the cysteine to the phenylalanine over 14 residues. CDR3 DNA is the only sequence kept; it has 42 bases, read in frame from the first base. The germline V gene supplies CDR1 MGHRA and CDR2 YSYEKL. V gives up 4 bases and J gives up 8 bases, and the segment between their germline ends measures 18 bases. Notes on this clone: The specificity of this receptor is unknown. No much larger clone is present one base from it, and per-base qualities are unavailable.

Preparation of the library involved the immunoSEQ multiplex PCR assay. The clones in this table, taken by TCRdb from immuneACCESS, are in-frame only. Not every clone is retained; where verified, under half of the shortfall comes from an unresolved V gene, and the cause of the rest is unknown. The sample records around 89,000 clones, 94% of which are singletons. 0.2% to 0.25% of the sample belongs to the ten largest clones. This receptor chain uses TRBV4-1 and TRBJ2-7, with a tentative D gene TRBD1 over 6 matching bases. This receptor was taken from a human donor in good health. The sample consisted of T cells isolated from PBMCs. In nucleotide form, the sequence is TGCGCCAGCAGCCCCCCGGGACACGGGGATAAGCAGTACTTC. It specifies CASSPPGHGDKQYF.